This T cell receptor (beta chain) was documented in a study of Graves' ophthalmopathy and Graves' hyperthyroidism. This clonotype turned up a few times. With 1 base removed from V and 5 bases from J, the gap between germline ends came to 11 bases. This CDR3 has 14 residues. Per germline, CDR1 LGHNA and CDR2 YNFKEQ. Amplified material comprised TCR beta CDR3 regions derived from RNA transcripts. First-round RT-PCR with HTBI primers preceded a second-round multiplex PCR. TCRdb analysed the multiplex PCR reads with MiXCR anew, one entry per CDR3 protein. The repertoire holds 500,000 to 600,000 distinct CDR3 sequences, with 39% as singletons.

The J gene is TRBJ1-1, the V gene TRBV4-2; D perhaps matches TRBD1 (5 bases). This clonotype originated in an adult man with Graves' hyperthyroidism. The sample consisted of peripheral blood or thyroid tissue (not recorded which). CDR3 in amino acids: CASSQGGGLTEAFF. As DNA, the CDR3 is TGTGCCAGCAGCCAAGGGGGGGGTCTGACTGAAGCTTTCTTT.